The T cell receptor (beta chain) under discussion was sequenced for a study of regulatory T cells in long-lasting Graves disease. The sample holds many counts of this clonotype. Antigen unknown. iRepertoire HTBI primers and Arm-PCR of CDR3 regions built TCR beta libraries. TCRdb reprocessed the multiplex PCR reads via MiXCR and lists one record per CDR3 protein. Seen here are about 450,000 distinct CDR3 sequences, 16% observed once, and the top ten hold approximately 11%. Findings of the study overall: Persistent Graves' disease cases displayed lower TCR diversity than newly diagnosed ones.

The CDR3 sequence is 17 residues long. Trimming removed 2 bases from V and 2 bases from J; junction bases left unmatched: 6. The germline V gene has CDR1 SGHAT and CDR2 FQNNGV. Time point defined: newly diagnosed GD, antithyroid drugs for less than 3 months. After RNA was extracted from PBMCs, the TCR library was made from it. The data also belong to a second study, concerning T cells in Graves' hyperthyroidism and ophthalmopathy.

V and J are TRBV11-2 and TRBJ2-3; 11 bases are a match to TRBD2. The material sequenced was peripheral blood mononuclear cells (PBMCs), taken at new diagnosis, from a patient treated with antithyroid drugs. The origin of this receptor is a woman in her thirties with Graves disease. CDR3 sequence: CASSLPLAGGPTDTQYF. CDR3 coding DNA: TGTGCCAGCAGCTTACCCCTAGCGGGAGGCCCCACAGATACGCAGTATTTT.